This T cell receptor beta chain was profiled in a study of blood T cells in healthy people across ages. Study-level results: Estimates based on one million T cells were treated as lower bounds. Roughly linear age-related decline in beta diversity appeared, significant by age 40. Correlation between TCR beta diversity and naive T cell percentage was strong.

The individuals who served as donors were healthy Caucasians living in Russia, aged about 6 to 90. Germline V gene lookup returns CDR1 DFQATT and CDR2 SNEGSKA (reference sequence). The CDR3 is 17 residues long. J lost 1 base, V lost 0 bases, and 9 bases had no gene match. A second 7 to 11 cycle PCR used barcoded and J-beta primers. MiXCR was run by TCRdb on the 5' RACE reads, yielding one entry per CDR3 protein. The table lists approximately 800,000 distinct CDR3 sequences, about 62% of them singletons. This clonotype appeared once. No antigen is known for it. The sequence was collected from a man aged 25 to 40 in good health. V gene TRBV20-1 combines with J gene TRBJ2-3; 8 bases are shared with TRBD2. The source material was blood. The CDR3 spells CSARDLERSGGTDTQYF. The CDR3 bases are TGCAGTGCTAGAGATCTCGAGCGTAGCGGGGGCACAGATACGCAGTATTTT.